This note documents a single T cell receptor (beta chain) sequence. This record comes from a study of cytomegalovirus exposure and HLA in healthy donors. The PCR made use of 60 Vbeta and 13 Jbeta primers. Some clones are missing from TCRdb's copy, which holds only in-frame ones; the method was immunoSEQ multiplex PCR. The repertoire consists of some 200,000 clones, with around 80% occurring once and the leading ten covering about 1.7%. Sequenced input: PBMCs. The TCR comes from a woman in her late teens or twenties in good health and CMV-seronegative.

The CDR3 DNA follows: TGTGCCAGCAGTTTTCGGGGGGGCCACACTGAAGCTTTCTTT. It specifies CASSFRGGHTEAFF. This chain uses TRBV28 with TRBJ1-1, with D possibly being TRBD1 (6 bases). Trimming removed 3 bases at V and 3 bases at J, with 11 bases between. CDR3 length: 14 residues. CDR1 MDHEN and CDR2 SYDVKM come from the germline V gene.